The present TCR beta chain was sequenced within a study of blood T cell repertoires in COVID-19. As for the study in general: Researchers got acute and convalescent COVID-19 samples from the United States, Italy and Spain.

The V end lost 3 bases, the J end lost 2 bases, and 7 bases lay between the germline ends. This CDR3 comprises 13 residues. Method: immunoSEQ multiplex PCR; TCRdb's copy keeps in-frame clones and lacks some. The sample includes a few hundred thousand clones, around nine tenths seen only once; the top ten take just under 9%. The study drew participants aged about 18 to 95 years from around 24 US areas. Assignment of participants to cohorts was predicated upon participant-reported clinical history. The chain joins TRBV12-3 or TRBV12-4 to TRBJ2-5; the D gene is possibly TRBD2 (6 bases). This clonotype originated in a middle-aged man who had recovered from COVID-19. Source material: PBMCs or T cells enriched from blood (not recorded which). The CDR3 region is CASSFGRQETQYF. The CDR3 coding sequence is TGTGCCAGCAGTTTCGGGAGACAAGAGACCCAGTACTTC.